The 19 T cell receptor beta chains below come from one sample, sequenced in a study of T cells in Graves' hyperthyroidism and ophthalmopathy (dated by TCRdb to about 2019). Receptors were amplified or captured by multiplex PCR. TCRdb lists the instrument as Illumina HiSeq 2000. TCR beta CDR3 regions were amplified from RNA transcripts. A first-round RT-PCR of the TCR CDR3 used the HTBI primer set with the Qiagen OneStep RT-PCR kit. The raw public data were reprocessed by TCRdb itself: fastp quality trimming at Q25, MiXCR clonotype calling, in-frame beta chains only. Each CDR3 protein gets just one entry, which takes the most common genes and DNA from the rows behind it. The sample includes around 760,000 distinct CDR3 sequences, with over 35% observed a single time. Roughly 30% of the sample rests with the top ten. Sequenced: blood. The receptors derive from a woman aged 40 to 50 with Graves' hyperthyroidism.

DNA of the CDR3: TGTGCCAGCAGTTCCCCGGGGCTGAATGGCTACACCTTC. Translation gives CASSSPGLNGYTF. The chain joins TRBV6-5 to TRBJ1-2, with D possibly being TRBD1 (5 bases). Trimming cost V 4 bases and J 6 bases, with 12 bases left between them. This CDR3 contains 13 residues. The germline CDR1 and CDR2 sequences are MNHEY and SVGAGI.

The V call is TRBV7-2, the J call TRBJ1-1; no definite D call. The V end lost 5 bases, the J end lost 4 bases, and 11 bases lay between the germline ends. Germline loops: CDR1 SGHTA, CDR2 FQGNSA. CDR3 length: 13 residues. The CDR3 nucleotides are TGTGCCAGCAGCGTGACACCCGGCACTGAAGCTTTCTTT. Amino acids: CASSVTPGTEAFF.

This clonotype showed up just a few times. The chain joins TRBV3-2 to TRBJ2-7; the D segment call TRBD2 is taken from the table without a DNA check. TRBV3-2 is described as a pseudogene. This CDR3 is 14 amino acids long. The CDR3 loop is CASTPPSGSYEQYF. In nucleotides, the CDR3 is TGTGCCAGCACCCCCCCCAGCGGGAGCTACGAGCAGTACTTC.

This clonotype was counted only a few times. This chain joins TRBV24-1 and TRBJ1-2; no firm D call. This CDR3 is 13 amino acids long. Germline CDR1 and CDR2: KGHDR and SFDVKD. The V end was cut by 4 bases, the J end by 5 bases, with 10 bases between. The CDR3 protein is CATSDETGYGYTF. The CDR3, as DNA: TGTGCCACCAGTGACGAGACGGGGTATGGCTACACCTTC.

This clonotype was observed at least ten times. The rearrangement joins TRBV20-1 to TRBJ1-2, with 7 bases identical to TRBD1. Germline V gives CDR1 DFQATT, CDR2 SNEGSKA (reference sequence). V dropped 2 bases and J dropped 3; count of bases not matched to a gene: 6. This CDR3 is built from 14 residues. The CDR3 spells CSARRQGVYYGYTF. In DNA form, the CDR3 reads TGCAGTGCTAGACGACAGGGAGTTTACTATGGCTACACCTTC.

In this sample, this clonotype turned up many times. The CDR3 coding sequence is TGCGCCAGCAGTGCGACTAGCGGGAGGACCGGGGAGCTGTTTTTT. As protein: CASSATSGRTGELFF. V and J are TRBV10-2 and TRBJ2-2; the match to TRBD2 covers 13 bases. This CDR3 has 15 residues. Losses at the gene ends were 4 bases for V and 5 bases for J; bases not matched to a gene: 1. Germline assignment: CDR1 WSHSY and CDR2 SAAADI.

This clonotype was recorded at least ten times. CDR3 DNA: TGCAGTGCTGAGGACAGGGTTGAAGAGACCCAGTACTTC. As protein: CSAEDRVEETQYF. The chain couples TRBV20-1 to TRBJ2-5; 8 nucleotides line up with TRBD1. V was pared by 5 bases and J by 3 bases, with 5 bases of the junction left unmatched. CDR3 size: 13 residues. Germline V lookup: CDR1 DFQATT, CDR2 SNEGSKA (reference sequence).

The V gene is TRBV2, the J gene TRBJ1-6; D is uncertain. This CDR3 is 15 amino acids long. Trimming stripped 5 bases from V and 11 bases from J, with 19 bases between. Germline V gives CDR1 SNHLY, CDR2 FYNNEI. The CDR3 region is CASSSWRLSGAPLHF. The CDR3 DNA reads TGTGCCAGCAGTTCATGGCGTCTCTCCGGAGCACCCCTCCACTTT.

This clonotype was observed a few times. The genes are TRBV13 and TRBJ2-7; 11 bases map to TRBD2. Germline CDR1 PRHDT, CDR2 FYEKMQ (reference sequence). This CDR3 is built from 14 residues. V lost 6 bases and J lost 6; bases outside the gene matches: 7. The chain's CDR3 is CASSPLGLAGEQYF. The CDR3 DNA is TGTGCCAGCAGTCCTTTAGGACTAGCGGGCGAGCAGTACTTC.

The V and J genes are TRBV30 and TRBJ2-5, with 11 nucleotides matching TRBD2. CDR1 and CDR2 (germline): GTSNPN, SVGIG (reference sequence). The CDR3 is 14 amino acids. After removal of 2 bases from V and 5 bases from J, the junction contained 4 bases not matched to a gene. DNA for the CDR3: TGTGCCTGGAGTAGACTAGCGGGACCCGAGACCCAGTACTTC. This sequence encodes CAWSRLAGPETQYF.

The chain has TRBV7-9 and TRBJ2-7; D is ambiguous. The V end was cut by 4 bases, the J end by 6 bases, with 10 bases between. CDR3 size: 12 residues. Germline lookup yields CDR1 SEHNR and CDR2 FQNEAQ (reference sequence). This CDR3 is CASSSGIVEQYF. Here the CDR3 DNA reads TGTGCCAGCAGCTCAGGTATAGTCGAGCAGTACTTC.

As to this clonotype: A single base separates this from a much larger clone, so it may be a read error. The rearrangement joins TRBV12-3 or TRBV12-4 to TRBJ1-1; no definite D call. Trimming took 6 bases from V and 3 from J, leaving 14 bases between them. The CDR3 totals 14 residues. DNA of the CDR3: TGTGCCAGCAGCCCTCCTCGAGCGCACACTGAAGCTTTCTTT. This codes for CASSPPRAHTEAFF.

This clonotype was detected many times. The chain employs TRBV9 and TRBJ1-2; D unclear. The CDR3 extends over 11 amino acids. The V gene lost 1 base and the J gene lost 8 bases, with 6 bases spanning the gap. Looked up from germline, CDR1 is SGDLS and CDR2 is YYNGEE. CDR3 DNA: TGTGCCAGCAGCGTACCGCGGGGCTACACCTTC. Residues: CASSVPRGYTF.

The chain joins TRBV24-1 to TRBJ1-5; possible D gene TRBD1, 6 bases. This CDR3 comprises 15 residues. With 4 bases removed from V and 3 bases from J, the gap between germline ends came to 12 bases. Germline V gene data show CDR1 as KGHDR and CDR2 as SFDVKD. Written as DNA, the CDR3 is TGTGCCACCAGTGAATCCGGGACAAACAATCAGCCCCAGCATTTT. It codes for CATSESGTNNQPQHF.

This chain joins TRBV20-1 and TRBJ1-2; 8 nucleotides align to TRBD1. This CDR3 spans 13 amino acids. The V segment lost 8 bases and the J segment 5 bases; nucleotides outside the gene matches: 10. CDR1 and CDR2 (germline): DFQATT, SNEGSKA (reference sequence). The CDR3 reads CSTPDRGRYGYTF. The CDR3 DNA sequence: TGCAGTACCCCCGACAGGGGCAGATATGGCTACACCTTC.

This clonotype is a singleton in its sample. This clone may be a read error of a much larger clone one base away. The chain recombines TRBV20-1 with TRBJ1-2; 10 bases map to TRBD1. Per germline, CDR1 DFQATT and CDR2 SNEGSKA (reference sequence). The CDR3 consists of 13 residues. CDR3 in amino acids: CSANGQGGYGCTF. DNA of the CDR3: TGCAGTGCTAATGGACAGGGGGGCTATGGCTGCACCTTC.

V and J are TRBV11-1 and TRBJ2-2; 12 bases agree with TRBD2. J gave up 5 bases and V 4 bases, and 14 bases lay outside the gene matches. CDR3 length equals 19 residues. The germline V gene has CDR1 SGHAT and CDR2 FQDESV (reference sequence). The CDR3 nucleotides read TGTGCCAGCAGCTATGGTGGGCTAGCGGGGGGGGGAGGGACCGGGGAGCTGTTTTTT. Translation gives CASSYGGLAGGGGTGELFF.

This rearrangement joins TRBV2 to TRBJ1-5; possibly TRBD1 for D (6 bases). Deletions cut 5 bases from V and 0 bases from J, with 17 bases between. The CDR3 contains 17 residues. Germline V gives CDR1 SNHLY, CDR2 FYNNEI. The CDR3 region is CASSQTTGLNSNQPQHF. The CDR3 DNA sequence: TGTGCCAGCAGTCAAACGACAGGTTTAAATAGCAATCAGCCCCAGCATTTT.

This clonotype was observed a single time. The conserved closing phenylalanine or tryptophan is absent in this CDR3, likely reflecting a read error. No DNA is shown, since the ends of the CDR3 on it are uncertain; the CDR3 is the one TCRdb lists. The gene calls are TRBV6-5 and TRBJ1-5; no check of the table's D call, TRBD1, against the DNA was made. With termini counted, the CDR3 has 16 amino acids. Germline CDR1 is MNHEY and CDR2 is SVGAGI. The CDR3 region is CASSYRGVGKTISPSI.